The TCR beta chain described here comes from a study of shared clonotypes between healthy human individuals. Study background: CD4 naive cells filled three plates per donor, CD4 memory three, CD8 naive two and CD8 memory one. Notes on the study in general: Of the naive CD4 clonotypes, roughly 5.5% were shared across four donors. It was expected that sequencing depth would affect clonotype sharing among donors. Only a few donors were included, so the genetic and exposure-history diversity represented was limited.

A word on this clone: Its antigen is unknown.

Sequencing was performed with immunoSEQ multiplex PCR; in TCRdb, only in-frame clones are kept and a portion is missing. The sample shows 190,000 or so clones, roughly 91% of them seen only once. The receptor was isolated from a woman in her thirties in good health. Material for sequencing was naive CD4+ T cells sorted from blood. The subset was: CD45RA+ positively selected.

The CDR3 loop is CASSYGGRNGYTF. DNA for the CDR3: TGTGCCAGCAGCTATGGGGGGCGGAATGGCTACACCTTC. This sequence joins TRBV28 and TRBJ1-2; D possibly corresponds to TRBD1 (6 bases). The CDR3 sequence is 13 residues long. The V gene lost 6 bases and the J gene lost 6 bases, with 14 bases spanning the gap. Germline V lookup: CDR1 MDHEN, CDR2 SYDVKM.